What follows are 25 T cell receptor beta chains derived from one specimen sequenced in a study of CD8+ T cells in alopecia areata. The authors extracted RNA and reverse transcribed it into cDNA as the sequencing template. This table comes from immunoSEQ multiplex PCR, and its TCRdb copy is limited to in-frame clones, with some not included. The top ten hold around 19% of the sample, which has about 34,000 clones, 60% to 85% seen once. The sequenced material came from NKG2D-low CD8+ T cells sorted from blood. The receptors shown here come from a human donor with alopecia areata.

The CDR3 bases are TGCGCCAGCAGTCAATCGAAAATGACAGAAGATCAGCCCCAGCATTTT. Translated, it gives CASSQSKMTEDQPQHF. V and J are TRBV23-1 and TRBJ1-5, with D perhaps TRBD1 (5 bases). TRBV23-1 is flagged as an ORF with uncertain function. This CDR3 region has 16 residues. With 0 bases removed from V and 5 bases from J, the gap between germline ends came to 14 bases.

The V gene is TRBV6-1, the J gene TRBJ2-6; weak D call: TRBD2 (6 bases). Trimming removed 4 bases from V and 0 bases from J, with 10 bases in between. This CDR3 contains 16 residues. The germline gives CDR1 MNHNS, CDR2 SASEGT. The DNA for the CDR3 is TGTGCCAGCAGTGTCGACGGGAGCTCTGGGGCCAACGTCCTGACTTTC. It is translated as CASSVDGSSGANVLTF.

This chain joins TRBV18 and TRBJ2-7; 7 nucleotides line up with TRBD1. In germline, CDR1 is KGHSH, CDR2 LQKENI. V trimming: 6 bases; J trimming: 3 bases; junction bases outside the gene matches: 8. This CDR3 comprises 14 residues. CDR3 sequence (DNA): TGTGCCAGCTCGTCCAGAGACAGGGTCTACGAGCAGTACTTC. Translating gives CASSSRDRVYEQYF.

CDR3 nucleotide sequence: TGTGCCAGCAGCTTAGAAGCGGGGGGTGGATCCCAGTACTTC. It translates to CASSLEAGGGSQYF. V is TRBV7-8 and J is TRBJ2-5; 9 bases fit TRBD2. The CDR3 has 14 residues. J gave up 9 bases and V 1 base, and 6 bases lay outside the gene matches. Germline values: CDR1 SGHVS, CDR2 FQNEAQ.

The J gene is TRBJ2-1, the V gene TRBV29-1; 13 nucleotides agree with TRBD2. This CDR3 region has 17 residues. Germline loops: CDR1 SQVTM, CDR2 ANQGSEA. V was clipped by 6 bases and J by 0 bases; unmatched bases: 8. DNA for the CDR3: TGCAGCGTCGAGACTAGCGGGGGGCCCGGCTCCTACAATGAGCAGTTCTTC. Residues: CSVETSGGPGSYNEQFF.

This chain connects TRBV6-6 to TRBJ2-7; D might be TRBD1 (5 bases). Germline values: CDR1 MNHNY, CDR2 SVGAGI (reference sequence). The CDR3 has 15 amino acids. Between the trimmed V and J ends, which lost 0 bases and 6 bases, there was a span of 15 bases. CDR3 nucleotide sequence: TGTGCCAGCAGTTACTCGCTCGAAGGGGTCGGCGAGCAGTACTTC. Translated: CASSYSLEGVGEQYF.

J is TRBJ2-7 and V is TRBV29-1; D possibly corresponds to TRBD2 (6 bases). There are 12 residues in the CDR3. V was trimmed by 4 bases and J by 6 bases, leaving 13 bases between them. Germline CDR1 is SQVTM and CDR2 is ANQGSEA. The CDR3 spells CSVVGRDGEQYF. In nucleotides, the CDR3 is TGCAGCGTTGTAGGGCGGGATGGCGAGCAGTACTTC.

The chain links TRBV30 to TRBJ2-1; D unresolved. With 1 base removed from V and 0 bases from J, the gap between germline ends came to 1 base. Germline CDR1 GTSNPN, CDR2 SVGIG (reference sequence). The CDR3 sequence is 12 residues long. CDR3 sequence reads: CAWSASYNEQFF. The CDR3 coding sequence is TGTGCCTGGAGTGCCTCCTACAATGAGCAGTTCTTC.

The rearrangement joins TRBV6-6 to TRBJ2-7; 11 nucleotides agree with TRBD2. The ends lost 2 bases at V and 2 bases at J; junction bases unmatched: 5. The germline CDR1 and CDR2 sequences are MNHNY and SVGAGI (reference sequence). This CDR3 has 16 residues. The CDR3 bases are TGTGCCAGCAGTTACGATAGCGGGAGGGAGGCCTACGAGCAGTACTTC. Protein sequence: CASSYDSGREAYEQYF.

This clone was seen more than once but under ten times. The rearrangement uses TRBV27 and TRBJ1-1; unclear D gene. V lost 5 bases and J lost 1, with 11 bases in between. There are 14 residues in the CDR3. Germline V lookup: CDR1 MNHEY, CDR2 SMNVEV (reference sequence). Here the CDR3 DNA reads TGTGCCAGCAGTATCGGAGACCAGAACACTGAAGCTTTCTTT. Encoded protein: CASSIGDQNTEAFF.

V and J are TRBV7-9 and TRBJ2-5; D unclear. This CDR3 region has 13 residues. V was trimmed by 5 bases and J by 4 bases, leaving 11 bases between them. Germline V CDR1 and CDR2: SEHNR, FQNEAQ (reference sequence). DNA for the CDR3: TGTGCCAGCAGCCCCCGTGCGGTAGAGACCCAGTACTTC. Residues: CASSPRAVETQYF.

Here the CDR3 reads CASSQAKGQVTDEQFF. The CDR3 region has the DNA TGCGCCAGCAGCCAAGCGAAGGGACAGGTTACGGATGAGCAGTTCTTC. The gene calls are TRBV4-3 and TRBJ2-1; 8 nucleotides align to TRBD1. CDR1 LGHNA and CDR2 YSLEER come from the germline V gene. Losses at the gene ends were 1 base for V and 8 bases for J; bases not matched to a gene: 10. The CDR3 has 16 amino acids.

V usage is TRBV4-1 and J usage is TRBJ2-1, with TRBD2 matching 9 bases. The length of the CDR3 is 14 residues. V was pared by 0 bases and J by 10 bases, with 4 bases of the junction left unmatched. CDR1 is MGHRA, CDR2 YSYEKL, per germline. The CDR3 reads CASSQDLLAGEQFF. The CDR3 nucleotides read TGCGCCAGCAGCCAAGATCTTCTAGCGGGGGAGCAGTTCTTC.

CDR3 in amino acids: CASSYSGESSYEQYF. CDR3 coding DNA: TGTGCCAGCAGTTACTCGGGGGAAAGCTCCTACGAGCAGTACTTC. V gene TRBV6-5 combines with J gene TRBJ2-7; the D gene could be TRBD1 or TRBD2 (5 bases each). The germline CDR1 and CDR2 sequences are MNHEY and SVGAGI. The CDR3 totals 15 residues. V was clipped by 0 bases and J by 0 bases, with 9 bases between them.

Note on this clone: One end of the junction fails to match germline, which may point to a read error. The V and J genes are TRBV6-5 and TRBJ2-5; D is perhaps TRBD2 (6 bases). Near its end, the DNA agrees better with TRBJ2-7, so the J call may be wrong. Per germline, CDR1 MNHEY and CDR2 SVGAGI. The CDR3 runs 15 residues. The CDR3 nucleotides are TGTGCCAGCAGTTACTCGGGAGGTTCCTCCCACGAGCAGTACTTC. This encodes CASSYSGGSSHEQYF.

The rearrangement links TRBV4-3 to TRBJ2-2; 8 bases match TRBD1. The CDR3 runs to 17 residues. Trimming at V came to 0 bases and at J to 4 bases, leaving 7 bases not matched to a gene. The germline gives CDR1 LGHNA, CDR2 YSLEER. The CDR3 bases are TGCGCCAGCAGCCAAGAGGGTCAGGGGGCGCGCACCGGGGAGCTGTTTTTT. The encoded protein is CASSQEGQGARTGELFF.

The V and J genes are TRBV7-2 and TRBJ2-7, with D possibly TRBD2 on 5 matching bases. Per the germline V gene, CDR1 is SGHTA and CDR2 is FQGNSA. V lost 4 bases and J lost 4, with 17 bases in between. The CDR3 runs to 15 residues. The CDR3 DNA reads as TGTGCCAGCAGCTCTCATAGCAATCGGGGATACGAGCAGTACTTC. Its protein product is CASSSHSNRGYEQYF.

V gene TRBV28 combines with J gene TRBJ2-1; tentatively, D is TRBD2 (6 bases). Trimming cost V 4 bases and J 0 bases, with 13 bases left between them. This CDR3 spans 16 amino acids. The germline V gene has CDR1 MDHEN and CDR2 SYDVKM. CDR3 DNA sequence: TGTGCCAGCAGTTCGGGAGAACTCTTCTCCTACAATGAGCAGTTCTTC. This translates into CASSSGELFSYNEQFF.

The V and J genes are TRBV30 and TRBJ1-4; D is uncertain. V dropped 2 bases and J dropped 8 bases, with 12 bases sitting between them. The CDR3 is made up of 13 amino acids. In germline, CDR1 is GTSNPN, CDR2 SVGIG (reference sequence). CDR3 loop: CAWSPVGGEKLFF. CDR3 DNA: TGTGCCTGGAGTCCCGTGGGAGGAGAAAAACTGTTTTTT.

The chain carries TRBV2 and TRBJ2-7, with TRBD1 identical over 7 bases. The V and J ends lost 1 base and 3 bases, in that order; junction bases with no gene match: 6. Germline lookup yields CDR1 SNHLY and CDR2 FYNNEI. This CDR3 contains 15 residues. The CDR3 DNA sequence: TGTGCCAGCAGTGAAGGGAATGACAGGGACTACGAGCAGTACTTC. Translated: CASSEGNDRDYEQYF.

The V call is TRBV5-6, the J call TRBJ2-7; D may be TRBD1 (5 bases). V was cut by 3 bases and J by 3 bases, with 10 bases left in between. CDR3 size: 13 residues. Germline CDR1 and CDR2: SGHDT and YYEEEE. CDR3 residues: CASSSGSYYEQYF. The DNA of the CDR3 is TGTGCCAGCAGCTCAGGGTCATACTACGAGCAGTACTTC.

This clone came up a few times. The chain recombines TRBV7-9 with TRBJ2-1; no firm D call. Trimming removed 5 bases at V and 4 bases at J, with 15 bases between. In germline, CDR1 is SEHNR, CDR2 FQNEAQ (reference sequence). This CDR3 contains 15 residues. The CDR3 DNA reads TGTGCCAGCAGCCTTCCCGGATCGTCATACAATGAGCAGTTCTTC. Protein product: CASSLPGSSYNEQFF.

This sequence joins TRBV5-1 and TRBJ2-1; no reliable D call. Looked up from germline, CDR1 is SGHRS and CDR2 is YFSETQ. There are 13 residues in the CDR3. V gave up 5 bases and J gave up 0 bases, with 6 bases separating them. CDR3 region: CASRSSSYNEQFF. In DNA form, the CDR3 reads TGCGCCAGCAGATCGAGCTCCTACAATGAGCAGTTCTTC.

This clone ranks as large. The chain uses TRBV14 and TRBJ2-1; the match to TRBD2 covers 11 bases. CDR1 and CDR2 from the germline V gene are SGHDN and FVKESK. The CDR3 has 18 residues. J gave up 7 bases and V 4 bases, and 15 bases lay outside the gene matches. CDR3 sequence reads: CASSRHRRSSGRGNEQFF. CDR3 nucleotide sequence: TGTGCCAGCAGCCGCCATAGAAGAAGTAGCGGGAGGGGGAATGAGCAGTTCTTC.

This clone is labeled as medium-sized. The chain is built from TRBV10-2 and TRBJ1-1; tentative D call: TRBD1 (5 bases). This CDR3 spans 13 amino acids. Per the germline V gene, CDR1 is WSHSY and CDR2 is SAAADI. V lost 5 bases, J lost 2 bases, and 9 bases lay in between. CDR3 loop: CASSTTENTEAFF. Here the CDR3 DNA reads TGCGCCAGCAGTACGACAGAAAACACTGAAGCTTTCTTT.